Each of the 24 T cell receptor beta chains below was sequenced from the same sample in a study of cytomegalovirus exposure and HLA in healthy donors. The primer mix had 60 Vbeta and 13 Jbeta primers. Data came from immunoSEQ multiplex PCR; TCRdb stores just in-frame clones and leaves some out. The data hold 150,000 or so clones, with approximately 80% observed a single time. Sequenced: PBMCs. The receptors were gathered from a middle-aged woman in good health and CMV-seronegative.

The chain recombines TRBV6-4 with TRBJ1-2, with 8 positions matching TRBD1. V was pared by 2 bases and J by 4 bases, with 3 bases of the junction left unmatched. Germline-derived CDR1 and CDR2 are MRHNA and SNTAGT. The CDR3 consists of 14 residues. CDR3 residues: CASSDPGQGYGYTF. As DNA, the CDR3 is TGTGCCAGCAGTGACCCCGGACAGGGCTATGGCTACACCTTC.

This clone was seen a few times. The gene calls are TRBV7-2 and TRBJ2-3; D unclear. Germline V lookup: CDR1 SGHTA, CDR2 FQGNSA. Trimming cost V 1 base and J 0 bases, with 11 bases left between them. CDR3 length equals 16 residues. The DNA of the CDR3 is TGTGCCAGCAGCTTAGGCCAGGTTTGGAGCACAGATACGCAGTATTTT. It specifies CASSLGQVWSTDTQYF.

The V gene is TRBV27, the J gene TRBJ1-5; D gene unclear. V was clipped by 5 bases and J by 2 bases, with 10 bases between them. The CDR3 runs 14 residues. Looked up from germline, CDR1 is MNHEY and CDR2 is SMNVEV (reference sequence). Here the CDR3 DNA reads TGTGCCAGCAGTGGAGGTCTCGGCAATCAGCCCCAGCATTTT. Its translation is CASSGGLGNQPQHF.

The chain carries TRBV7-8 and TRBJ2-5; a possible D gene is TRBD2 (6 bases). Germline values: CDR1 SGHVS, CDR2 FQNEAQ. V lost 5 bases, J lost 2 bases, and 18 bases lay in between. The CDR3 is 16 residues long. The DNA of the CDR3 is TGTGCCAGCAGCGTGAACGCTCCGGGAGCACAAGAGACCCAGTACTTC. It translates to CASSVNAPGAQETQYF. Together with reference TRBV7-8 and TRBJ2-5, the CDR3 gives the full variable domain: GAGVSQSPRYKVAKRGQDVALRCDPISGHVSLFWYQQALGQGPEFLTYFQNEAQLDKSGLPSDRFFAERPEGSVSTLKIQRTQQEDSAVYLCASSVNAPGAQETQYFGPGTRLLVL.

This clone has a handful of counts. The rearrangement links TRBV30 to TRBJ1-1; possible D gene TRBD1, 6 bases. This CDR3 comprises 14 residues. The V end lost 1 base, the J end lost 1 base, and 10 bases lay between the germline ends. Looked up from germline, CDR1 is GTSNPN and CDR2 is SVGIG (reference sequence). CDR3 DNA sequence: TGTGCCTGGAGTGCAGCGGACAGGAACACTGAAGCTTTCTTT. Protein sequence: CAWSAADRNTEAFF.

The chain carries TRBV7-9 and TRBJ2-5, with TRBD1 matching over 7 bases. After removal of 5 bases from V and 3 bases from J, the junction contained 9 bases not matched to a gene. Germline CDR1 reads SEHNR; CDR2 reads FQNEAQ (reference sequence). The CDR3 sequence is 15 residues long. The CDR3 spells CASSLLGTAKETQYF. The CDR3 coding sequence is TGTGCCAGCAGCCTCCTTGGGACAGCGAAAGAGACCCAGTACTTC.

CDR3 sequence: CASSLVLGAGELFF. Written as DNA, the CDR3 is TGCGCCAGCAGCTTGGTACTCGGGGCCGGGGAGCTGTTTTTT. V gene TRBV5-1 combines with J gene TRBJ2-2, with a tentative D call TRBD2 (5 bases). Germline CDR1 SGHRS, CDR2 YFSETQ. The CDR3 is 14 amino acids. Trimming took off 0 bases at V and 6 bases at J, with 9 bases between the two ends.

This rearrangement joins TRBV29-1 to TRBJ1-2; 7 bases match TRBD1. Per the germline V gene, CDR1 is SQVTM and CDR2 is ANQGSEA. The CDR3 is made up of 11 amino acids. After removal of 6 bases from V and 4 bases from J, the junction contained 2 bases not matched to a gene. The CDR3 protein is CSVQGGYGYTF. DNA for the CDR3: TGCAGCGTGCAGGGGGGCTATGGCTACACCTTC.

The chain links TRBV9 to TRBJ2-2, with TRBD2 matching 8 bases. The junction had 2 bases not matched to a gene; V was cut back by 0 bases and J by 1 base. This CDR3 comprises 16 residues. Germline V gene sequence: CDR1 SGDLS, CDR2 YYNGEE. The CDR3 DNA follows: TGTGCCAGCAGCGTAGGCCTAGCGGGGAACACCGGGGAGCTGTTTTTT. Its translation: CASSVGLAGNTGELFF.

The chain uses TRBV6-1 and TRBJ2-2, with 8 bases fitting TRBD2. Germline loops: CDR1 MNHNS, CDR2 SASEGT. The CDR3 is made up of 17 amino acids. The V segment lost 2 bases and the J segment 7 bases; nucleotides outside the gene matches: 12. This chain's CDR3 is CASSEYLAGGTGGELFF. CDR3 coding DNA: TGTGCCAGCAGTGAATATCTTGCGGGAGGAACGGGCGGGGAGCTGTTTTTT.

The chain is built from TRBV29-1 and TRBJ1-5; D may be TRBD1 (5 bases). The V gene's germline CDR1 is SQVTM and CDR2 ANQGSEA. V was shortened by 4 bases and J by 5 bases, with 12 bases between the two germline ends. This CDR3 comprises 13 residues. CDR3 coding DNA: TGCAGCGTTGCCCCAGGGTTTTATCAGCCCCAGCATTTT. This sequence encodes CSVAPGFYQPQHF.

The CDR3 loop reads CASSLVGSWGLADNNEQFF. As DNA, the CDR3 is TGTGCCAGCAGCTTAGTCGGGTCGTGGGGACTAGCGGATAACAATGAGCAGTTCTTC. V and J are TRBV11-3 and TRBJ2-1, with TRBD2 identical over 11 bases. After removal of 1 base from V and 5 bases from J, the junction contained 13 bases not matched to a gene. The CDR3 totals 19 residues. The germline CDR1 and CDR2 sequences are SGHNT and YENEEA.

The J gene is TRBJ2-7, the V gene TRBV14, with D possibly being TRBD1 (5 bases). Germline V gene lookup returns CDR1 SGHDN and CDR2 FVKESK. Trimming shortened V by 4 bases and J by 3 bases, and 16 bases separated the two germline ends. The CDR3 is 15 residues long. This chain's CDR3 is CASSRIGALGYEQYF. CDR3 nucleotides: TGTGCCAGCAGCCGAATTGGGGCATTGGGCTACGAGCAGTACTTC.

The rearrangement uses TRBV5-1 and TRBJ2-1; perhaps TRBD1 as D (5 bases). CDR3 size: 16 residues. CDR1 is SGHRS, CDR2 YFSETQ, per germline. Between the trimmed V and J ends, which lost 7 bases and 5 bases, there was a span of 22 bases. The CDR3 region is CASGAAPNLWDNEQFF. As DNA, the CDR3 is TGCGCCAGCGGGGCGGCGCCCAATCTCTGGGACAATGAGCAGTTCTTC.

The rearrangement uses TRBV6-5 and TRBJ1-1; D call uncertain. V gave up 4 bases and J gave up 3 bases, with 9 bases separating them. The CDR3 spans 13 residues. Germline V lookup: CDR1 MNHEY, CDR2 SVGAGI. CDR3 protein: CASSSYRDTEAFF. CDR3 in DNA: TGTGCCAGCAGTTCATACAGAGACACTGAAGCTTTCTTT.

The rearrangement links TRBV2 to TRBJ2-6; TRBD1 might be the D (5 bases). The germline V gene encodes CDR1 SNHLY and CDR2 FYNNEI. V dropped 8 bases and J dropped 2 bases, with 7 bases sitting between them. The CDR3 is 13 residues long. Here the CDR3 DNA reads TGTGCCAGCGGGGCAGCTGGGGCCAACGTCCTGACTTTC. Amino acid sequence: CASGAAGANVLTF.

The chain carries TRBV9 and TRBJ2-2; 8 positions match TRBD2. CDR1 and CDR2 from the germline V gene are SGDLS and YYNGEE. CDR3 length: 15 amino acids. V lost 7 bases, J lost 8 bases, and 13 bases stayed unmatched. CDR3 residues: CASGRGRGALGELFF. The CDR3, as DNA: TGTGCCAGCGGACGAGGGCGGGGGGCCCTGGGGGAGCTGTTTTTT.

A few counts support this clone. CDR3 region: CASSPLVWDWGQETQYF. CDR3 in DNA: TGTGCCAGCAGCCCCCTGGTGTGGGACTGGGGCCAAGAGACCCAGTACTTC. This chain connects TRBV7-9 to TRBJ2-5; D is perhaps TRBD2 (6 bases). CDR3 size: 17 residues. Trimming shortened V by 5 bases and J by 1 base, and 20 bases separated the two germline ends. Germline CDR1 SEHNR, CDR2 FQNEAQ (reference sequence).

This clone occurred a few times. This chain connects TRBV7-2 to TRBJ1-1, with D tentatively TRBD1 (6 bases). V shed 1 base and J shed 0 bases, with 18 bases lying between them. CDR1 and CDR2 from the germline V gene are SGHTA and FQGNSA. The CDR3 loop spans 18 amino acids. DNA of the CDR3: TGTGCCAGCAGCTTAGTAGCTTTCGGGGGGCAGATGAACACTGAAGCTTTCTTT. Protein product: CASSLVAFGGQMNTEAFF.

J is TRBJ1-2 and V is TRBV2, with 8 bases that match TRBD1. V lost 8 bases and J lost 4; bases outside the gene matches: 9. Germline V gene sequence: CDR1 SNHLY, CDR2 FYNNEI. The CDR3 covers 14 residues. The DNA of the CDR3 is TGTGCCAGCCTAAGGACAGGGATGGGCTATGGCTACACCTTC. Translation gives CASLRTGMGYGYTF.

This clone was counted a single time. This rearrangement joins TRBV2 to TRBJ1-4; 9 positions agree with TRBD1. With 7 bases clipped from V and 7 bases from J, the junction kept 7 bases outside the gene matches. CDR3 size: 14 residues. The germline V gene encodes CDR1 SNHLY and CDR2 FYNNEI. CDR3 bases: TGTGCCAGCACTGCAGACAGGGGGGCTGAAAAACTGTTTTTT. Translating gives CASTADRGAEKLFF.

The V call is TRBV10-2, the J call TRBJ1-1; the match to TRBD1 covers 11 bases. Losses at the gene ends were 5 bases for V and 4 bases for J; bases not matched to a gene: 3. This CDR3 has 14 amino acids. CDR1 WSHSY and CDR2 SAAADI come from the germline V gene. The CDR3 coding sequence is TGCGCCAGCAGTCGGACAGGGGGCGGCACTGAAGCTTTCTTT. Amino acids: CASSRTGGGTEAFF.

The chain combines TRBV7-9 with TRBJ2-1; TRBD2 aligns across 7 bases. Germline trimming cut 5 bases from V and 2 bases from J; bases unmatched to any gene: 6. The CDR3 is 15 amino acids. Germline lookup yields CDR1 SEHNR and CDR2 FQNEAQ (reference sequence). This chain's CDR3 is CASSLPGLPYNEQFF. The CDR3 coding sequence is TGTGCCAGCAGCCTTCCGGGACTACCCTACAATGAGCAGTTCTTC.

J is TRBJ2-5 and V is TRBV5-1, with D maybe TRBD2 (6 bases). The length of the CDR3 is 15 residues. Germline V gives CDR1 SGHRS, CDR2 YFSETQ. The germline V and J ends were trimmed by 6 bases and 0 bases, with 15 bases remaining between them. The CDR3, as DNA: TGCGCCAGCACCGTAAATCCGGGGGACCAAGAGACCCAGTACTTC. Amino acid sequence: CASTVNPGDQETQYF. The full variable domain, completed using reference TRBV5-1 and TRBJ2-5, is KAGVTQTPRYLIKTRGQQVTLSCSPISGHRSVSWYQQTPGQGLQFLFEYFSETQRNKGNFPGRFSGRQFSNSRSEMNVSTLELGDSALYLCASTVNPGDQETQYFGPGTRLLVL.